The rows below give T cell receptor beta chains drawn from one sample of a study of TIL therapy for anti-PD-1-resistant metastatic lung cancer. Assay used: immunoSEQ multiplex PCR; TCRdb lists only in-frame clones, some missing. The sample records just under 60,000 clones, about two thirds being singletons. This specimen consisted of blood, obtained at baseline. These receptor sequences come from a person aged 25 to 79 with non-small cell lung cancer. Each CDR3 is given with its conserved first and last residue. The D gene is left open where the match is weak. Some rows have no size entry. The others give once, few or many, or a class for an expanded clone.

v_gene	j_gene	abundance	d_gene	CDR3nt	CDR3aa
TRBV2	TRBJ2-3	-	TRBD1	TGTGCCAGCAGCGGGACAGGGGGCGGCACAGATACGCAGTATTTT	CASSGTGGGTDTQYF
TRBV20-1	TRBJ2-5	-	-	TGCAGTGCTTTACAGGGAGCAACCCAGTACTTC	CSALQGATQYF
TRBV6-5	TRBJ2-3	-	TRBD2	TGTGCCAGCAGTTACGGCGGGGGGGCCTCAGATACGCAGTATTTT	CASSYGGGASDTQYF
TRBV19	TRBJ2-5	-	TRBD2	TGTGCCAGTAGCCGGCAGGGACTAGCGGGGAGAGAGACCCAGTACTTC	CASSRQGLAGRETQYF
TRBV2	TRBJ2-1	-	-	TGTGCCAGCAGTGAGGAATTCAATGAGCAGTTCTTC	CASSEEFNEQFF
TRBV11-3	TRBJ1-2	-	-	TGTGCCAGCAGCTTAGATTCACAGCGCCTAAGCTACACCTTC	CASSLDSQRLSYTF
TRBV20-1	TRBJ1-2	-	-	TGCAGTGCTAGAGATTTTCCCCTATACACCTTC	CSARDFPLYTF
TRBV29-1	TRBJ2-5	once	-	TGCAGCGTTCGAACACAGAAGGAAGGAGAGACCCAGTACTTC	CSVRTQKEGETQYF
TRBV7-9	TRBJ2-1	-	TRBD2	TGTGCCAGCAGCCCCTTTGGGGCTAGCGGCCGCAATGAGCAGTTCTTC	CASSPFGASGRNEQFF
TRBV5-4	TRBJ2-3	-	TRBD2	TGTGCCAGCAGCCGCTTACCTAGCGGGATCACAGATACGCAGTATTTT	CASSRLPSGITDTQYF
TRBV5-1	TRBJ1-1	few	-	TGCGCCAGCACCCGGGACGGGAACACTGAAGCTTTCTTT	CASTRDGNTEAFF
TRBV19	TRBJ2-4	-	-	TGTGCCAGTAGCCCCCTTAGCTTAGCCAAAAACATTCAGTACTTC	CASSPLSLAKNIQYF
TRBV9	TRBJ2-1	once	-	TGTGCCAGCAGCGTAGAGGAGGGGGCTTTGCAGTTCTTC	CASSVEEGALQFF
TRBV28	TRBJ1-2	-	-	TGTGCCAGCAGTTGGGCTCGTAGCTTGTCCGATGGCTACACCTTC	CASSWARSLSDGYTF
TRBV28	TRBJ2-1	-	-	TGTGCCAGCAGTTTAGGGCCCCGGGGAGATGAGCAGTTCTTC	CASSLGPRGDEQFF
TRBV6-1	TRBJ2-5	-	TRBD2	TGTGCCAGCAGGACTAGCGGGGAAGAGACCCAGTACTTC	CASRTSGEETQYF
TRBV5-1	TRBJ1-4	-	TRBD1	TGCGCCAGCTCGGGACAGGGGGCCGATGAAAAACTGTTTTTT	CASSGQGADEKLFF
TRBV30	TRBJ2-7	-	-	TGTGCCTGGAGTGTACCGGGGGCGCGCTGGGAGCAGTACTTC	CAWSVPGARWEQYF
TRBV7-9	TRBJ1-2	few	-	TGTGCCAGCAGCCAAGACAGGCGCTACACCTTC	CASSQDRRYTF
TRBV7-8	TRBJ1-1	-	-	TGTGCCAGCAGCCCAAGGGCAGGGAGGGAGAACACTGAAGCTTTCTTT	CASSPRAGRENTEAFF
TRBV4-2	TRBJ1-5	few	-	TGTGCCAGCAGCCAAGAAGGATGGGGAAATCAGCCCCAGCATTTT	CASSQEGWGNQPQHF
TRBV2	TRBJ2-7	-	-	TGTGCCAGCAGGGGGGATTGGCACGAGCAGTACTTC	CASRGDWHEQYF
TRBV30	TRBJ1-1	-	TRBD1	TGTGCCTGGAGGGGGGACAGGGTGAACACTGAAGCTTTCTTT	CAWRGDRVNTEAFF
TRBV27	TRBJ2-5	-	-	TGTGCCAGCAGTTTAGCTGGGAAGGAGACCCAGTACTTC	CASSLAGKETQYF
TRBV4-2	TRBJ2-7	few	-	TGTGCCAGCAGTCAGGCCGTCATCCAAAACTATAACTACGAGCAGTACTTC	CASSQAVIQNYNYEQYF
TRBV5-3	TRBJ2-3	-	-	TGTGCCAGAAGCTTGTGTCCAGATACGCAGTATTTT	CARSLCPDTQYF
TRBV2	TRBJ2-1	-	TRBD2	TGTGCCAGCCGGAAAGAGGGCGGGAGTGGTGAGCAGTTCTTC	CASRKEGGSGEQFF
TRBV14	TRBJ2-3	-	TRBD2	TGTGCCAGCAGTGTAGCGGGGAGCACAGATACGCAGTATTTT	CASSVAGSTDTQYF
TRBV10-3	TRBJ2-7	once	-	TGTGCCATCAAGTCGGGAGAGCCCTACGAGCAGTACTTC	CAIKSGEPYEQYF
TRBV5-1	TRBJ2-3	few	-	TGCGCCAGCAGCTTGGATTCGGGTCTCGGCACAGATACGCAGTATTTT	CASSLDSGLGTDTQYF
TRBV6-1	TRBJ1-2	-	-	TGTGCCAGCAGTGAAGCTTGGCCGTACGATGGCTACACCTTC	CASSEAWPYDGYTF
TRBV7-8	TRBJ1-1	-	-	TGTGCCAGCAGCCGGGGGCAGGGCTCTGAAGCTTTCTTT	CASSRGQGSEAFF
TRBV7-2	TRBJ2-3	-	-	TGTGCCAGCAGCCCCCGCGTAACTAGCAGTCGTTCAGATACGCAGTATTTT	CASSPRVTSSRSDTQYF
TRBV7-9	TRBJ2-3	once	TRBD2	TGTGCCAGCAGCCTAGCGGCGGCGGTGAAAGATACGCAGTATTTT	CASSLAAAVKDTQYF
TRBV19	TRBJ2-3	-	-	TGTGCCAGTAGTATTTGGAGGGACAATTTAGTCACAGATACGCAGTATTTT	CASSIWRDNLVTDTQYF
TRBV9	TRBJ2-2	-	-	TGTGCCAGCAGCGATCCTCGGGACACATTGGCCGGGGAGCTGTTTTTT	CASSDPRDTLAGELFF
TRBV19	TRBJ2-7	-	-	TGTGCCAGTAGTTTCCGCAACGAGCAGTACTTC	CASSFRNEQYF
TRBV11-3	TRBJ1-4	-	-	TGTGCCAGCAGCTTCGATTGGGGTAGCGGAGAAAAACTGTTTTTT	CASSFDWGSGEKLFF
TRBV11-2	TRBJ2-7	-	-	TGTGCCAGCAGCTTAGGCAACTTAGGGGGGTACTACGAGCAGTACTTC	CASSLGNLGGYYEQYF
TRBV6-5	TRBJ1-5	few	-	TGTGCCAGCAGCCCATTCGGGGGTGGATATCAGCCCCAGCATTTT	CASSPFGGGYQPQHF
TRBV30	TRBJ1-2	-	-	TGTGCCTGGGCTCGTCCCCCACAGCTAATATATGGCTACACCTTC	CAWARPPQLIYGYTF
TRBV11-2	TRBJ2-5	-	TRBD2	TGTGCCAGCAGCTTAGGGGGACTAGCGGGTGTCCAAGAGACCCAGTACTTC	CASSLGGLAGVQETQYF
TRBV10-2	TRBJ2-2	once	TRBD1	TGCGCCAGCAGTGGGGGGTGGACAGGGTCCCCCACCGGGGAGCTGTTTTTT	CASSGGWTGSPTGELFF
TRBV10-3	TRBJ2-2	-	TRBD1	TGTGCCATCACCCGGGACAGTCGGGTCCCCGGGGAGCTGTTTTTT	CAITRDSRVPGELFF
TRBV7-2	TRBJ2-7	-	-	TGTGCCAGCAGCTTAGCTGGGATCGAGCAGTACTTC	CASSLAGIEQYF
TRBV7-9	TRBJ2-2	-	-	TGTGCCAGCAGCGAACCGTTCGGCAGGGGAACCGGGGAGCTGTTTTTT	CASSEPFGRGTGELFF
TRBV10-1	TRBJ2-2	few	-	TGCGCCAGCAGCGATCCGGGACTCTCGAACACCGGGGAGCTGTTTTTT	CASSDPGLSNTGELFF